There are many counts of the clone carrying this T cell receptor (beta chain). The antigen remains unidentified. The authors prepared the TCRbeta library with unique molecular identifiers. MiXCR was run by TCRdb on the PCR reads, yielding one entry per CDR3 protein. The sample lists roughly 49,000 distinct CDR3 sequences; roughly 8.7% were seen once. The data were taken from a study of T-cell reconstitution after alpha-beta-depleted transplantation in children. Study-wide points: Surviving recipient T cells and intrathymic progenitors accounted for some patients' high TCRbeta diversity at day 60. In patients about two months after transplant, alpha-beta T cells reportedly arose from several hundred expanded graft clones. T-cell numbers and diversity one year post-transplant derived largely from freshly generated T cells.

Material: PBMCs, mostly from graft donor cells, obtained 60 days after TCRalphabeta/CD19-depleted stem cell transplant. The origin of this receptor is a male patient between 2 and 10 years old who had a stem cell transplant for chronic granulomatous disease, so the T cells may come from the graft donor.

CDR3 amino acids: CASRVNYGYTF. Here the CDR3 DNA reads TGTGCCAGCAGGGTTAACTATGGCTACACCTTC. The chain recombines TRBV28 with TRBJ1-2; D gene unclear. V was pared by 6 bases and J by 1 base, with 3 bases between. CDR1 is MDHEN and CDR2 is SYDVKM in the germline V gene. The CDR3 covers 11 residues.